This passage covers 28 T cell receptor beta chains from one sample sequenced in a study of blood T cells in healthy people across ages. A J-beta primer mix and a sample-barcoded 5' primer were used in a second PCR of about 7 to 12 cycles. TCRdb reprocessed the 5' RACE reads via MiXCR and lists one record per CDR3 protein. The table shows more than 550,000 distinct CDR3 sequences, with approximately 21% occurring only once. Source material: blood. The receptors were gathered from a man in his 70s in good health.

A few counts support this clonotype. The J gene is TRBJ2-5, the V gene TRBV5-5, with TRBD2 matching over 7 bases. The germline V gene has CDR1 SGHKS and CDR2 YYEKEE (reference sequence). The V segment lost 0 bases and the J segment 5 bases; nucleotides outside the gene matches: 7. The CDR3 contains 15 residues. CDR3 loop: CASSLVRLAGETQYF. The DNA of the CDR3 is TGTGCCAGCAGCTTGGTACGACTAGCTGGGGAGACCCAGTACTTC. Full variable domain (rest looked up from reference TRBV5-5 and TRBJ2-5): DAGVTQSPTHLIKTRGQQVTLRCSPISGHKSVSWYQQVLGQGPQFIFQYYEKEERGRGNFPDRFSARQFPNYSSELNVNALLLGDSALYLCASSLVRLAGETQYFGPGTRLLVL.

V and J are TRBV6-1 and TRBJ2-3; 11 positions match TRBD2. The ends lost 2 bases at V and 4 bases at J; junction bases unmatched: 2. The CDR3 has 15 amino acids. Germline lookup yields CDR1 MNHNS and CDR2 SASEGT. CDR3 sequence reads: CASSEWTSGSDTQYF. In nucleotides, the CDR3 is TGTGCCAGCAGTGAATGGACTAGCGGGTCAGATACGCAGTATTTT.

The chain is built from TRBV3-1 and TRBJ2-3, with D uncertain. The V gene lost 3 bases and the J gene lost 11 bases, with 15 bases spanning the gap. The length of the CDR3 is 13 residues. Germline V gene lookup returns CDR1 LGHDT and CDR2 YNNKEL (reference sequence). The CDR3 DNA follows: TGTGCCAGCAGCCAGCCGCCCGTCGTCAAGCAGTATTTT. It yields the protein CASSQPPVVKQYF.

CDR3 protein: CASRLWGLSSGRGTGELFF. DNA of the CDR3: TGTGCCAGTAGATTATGGGGACTTTCTAGCGGGAGGGGCACCGGGGAGCTGTTTTTT. V gene TRBV19 combines with J gene TRBJ2-2, with 12 bases aligning to TRBD2. Germline assignment: CDR1 LNHDA and CDR2 SQIVND (reference sequence). V shed 6 bases and J 4 bases; nucleotides not matched to a gene: 15. The CDR3 totals 19 residues.

This sequence joins TRBV6-6 and TRBJ1-1; TRBD1 matches at 8 bases. CDR3 length: 15 residues. Per the germline V gene, CDR1 is MNHNY and CDR2 is SVGAGI (reference sequence). V shed 2 bases and J 4 bases; nucleotides not matched to a gene: 6. The CDR3 region has the DNA TGTGCCAGCAGTTACGGGGGGACAGGTAGCACTGAAGCTTTCTTT. Protein: CASSYGGTGSTEAFF.

This clonotype has just a few counts. This chain joins TRBV24-1 and TRBJ1-2; D remains ambiguous. Trimming stripped 1 base from V and 3 bases from J, with 8 bases between. The CDR3 has 14 residues. The germline gives CDR1 KGHDR, CDR2 SFDVKD. CDR3 in DNA: TGTGCCACCAGTGATTTTCGAGGCCACTATGGCTACACCTTC. This gives the protein CATSDFRGHYGYTF.

The CDR3: CASSVDRSAAKNIQYF. The CDR3 DNA reads TGTGCCAGCAGCGTCGATAGGTCTGCTGCCAAAAACATTCAGTACTTC. V is TRBV7-2 and J is TRBJ2-4; D gene uncertain. Germline V CDR1 and CDR2: SGHTA, FQGNSA. V gave up 5 bases and J gave up 1 base, with 15 bases separating them. This CDR3 comprises 16 residues.

The rearrangement links TRBV2 to TRBJ1-1, with D tentatively TRBD1 (6 bases). The CDR3 is 15 residues long. V gave up 1 base and J gave up 1 base, with 10 bases separating them. The germline CDR1 and CDR2 sequences are SNHLY and FYNNEI. CDR3 nucleotide sequence: TGTGCCAGCAGTGAAGGAAGGGGGGCGAACACTGAAGCTTTCTTT. The encoded protein is CASSEGRGANTEAFF.

V usage is TRBV20-1 and J usage is TRBJ2-7; TRBD2 aligns across 12 bases. Gene TRBJ2-5 matches the end of the DNA better, so the J call may be wrong. From germline, CDR1 is DFQATT and CDR2 SNEGSKA (reference sequence). The CDR3 sequence is 14 residues long. CDR3 in amino acids: CSARGTSGEETQYF. The CDR3 bases are TGCAGTGCTAGAGGGACTAGCGGGGAAGAGACCCAGTACTTC.

This clonotype has just a few counts. The rearrangement uses TRBV7-6 and TRBJ2-7; no firm D call. This CDR3 is 12 amino acids long. Trimming removed 5 bases from V and 6 bases from J, with 11 bases in between. Germline lookup yields CDR1 SGHVS and CDR2 FNYEAQ. CDR3 bases: TGTGCCAGCAGCCCTCTCCTCGGCGAGCAGTACTTC. Its protein is CASSPLLGEQYF.

Only a few counts were recorded for this clonotype. For the CDR3, the DNA is TGCAGCGTGATACTAGATAGAGAGACCCAGTACTTC. It yields the protein CSVILDRETQYF. The chain links TRBV29-1 to TRBJ2-5, with a weak D call TRBD2 (5 bases). V lost 6 bases and J 4 bases, leaving 12 bases between the germline ends. The CDR3 runs 12 residues. From germline, CDR1 is SQVTM and CDR2 ANQGSEA.

The rearrangement links TRBV7-9 to TRBJ2-1; weak D call: TRBD2 (5 bases). Germline-derived CDR1 and CDR2 are SEHNR and FQNEAQ (reference sequence). CDR3 length: 15 amino acids. V lost 5 bases, J lost 4 bases, and 15 bases lay in between. CDR3 loop: CASSKGGGIYNEQFF. In DNA form, the CDR3 reads TGTGCCAGCAGCAAAGGAGGTGGGATATACAATGAGCAGTTCTTC.

This clonotype was picked up a small number of times. The chain employs TRBV12-3 or TRBV12-4 and TRBJ2-3; D possibly corresponds to TRBD2 (6 bases). This CDR3 contains 13 residues. Trimming cost V 8 bases and J 9 bases, with 18 bases left between them. The CDR3 sequence is CASEGGAPGTQYF. CDR3 in DNA: TGTGCCAGCGAAGGCGGGGCCCCGGGGACGCAGTATTTT.

Only one count was recorded for this clonotype. This chain links TRBV12-3 or TRBV12-4 with TRBJ2-1; D may be TRBD1 or TRBD2 (6 bases each). This CDR3 contains 16 residues. Trimming took 2 bases from V and 7 from J, leaving 18 bases between them. The chain's CDR3 is CASSLLGGGNANEQFF. The DNA for the CDR3 is TGTGCCAGCAGTTTACTCGGGGGCGGAAATGCGAATGAGCAGTTCTTC.

This clonotype showed up just once. The chain joins TRBV3-1 to TRBJ1-1; D remains ambiguous. V gave up 2 bases and J gave up 4 bases, with 8 bases separating them. Looked up from germline, CDR1 is LGHDT and CDR2 is YNNKEL (reference sequence). This CDR3 spans 13 amino acids. The CDR3 DNA is TGTGCCAGCAGCCAAACGGGGAGCACTGAAGCTTTCTTT. Protein product: CASSQTGSTEAFF. Drawing the rest from reference TRBV3-1 and TRBJ1-1, the complete variable domain is DTAVSQTPKYLVTQMGNDKSIKCEQNLGHDTMYWYKQDSKKFLKIMFSYNNKELIINETVPNRFSPKSPDKAHLNLHINSLELGDSAVYFCASSQTGSTEAFFGQGTRLTVV.

CDR3 nucleotide sequence: TGTGCCAGCAGTGCGGGAGTTAGCACAGATACGCAGTATTTT. This codes for CASSAGVSTDTQYF. V is TRBV2 and J is TRBJ2-3; possibly TRBD2 for D (6 bases). The V end was cut by 4 bases, the J end by 0 bases, with 8 bases between. The CDR3 extends over 14 amino acids. Germline V gene lookup returns CDR1 SNHLY and CDR2 FYNNEI.

This clonotype has only a few counts. The chain combines TRBV6-6 with TRBJ2-1; 10 nucleotides match TRBD1. Germline values: CDR1 MNHNY, CDR2 SVGAGI (reference sequence). This CDR3 has 15 residues. V shed 6 bases and J 10 bases; nucleotides not matched to a gene: 12. CDR3 in amino acids: CASSQPGQGPREQFF. The DNA of the CDR3 is TGTGCCAGCAGCCAGCCGGGACAGGGGCCGCGGGAGCAGTTCTTC.

The sample holds a few counts of this clonotype. This chain links TRBV4-2 with TRBJ2-3, with TRBD2 as a possible D gene (6 bases). The CDR3 extends over 16 amino acids. V lost 0 bases to trimming and J lost 2 bases, with 12 bases between them. Germline V gene sequence: CDR1 LGHNA, CDR2 YNFKEQ. The DNA of the CDR3 is TGTGCCAGCAGCCAAGATGGCGGGGCGAACACAGATACGCAGTATTTT. Translating it yields CASSQDGGANTDTQYF.

This clonotype was observed a handful of times. The gene calls are TRBV4-2 and TRBJ2-3; maybe TRBD1 (6 bases). In germline, CDR1 is LGHNA, CDR2 YNFKEQ. V was clipped by 0 bases and J by 6 bases, with 16 bases between them. The CDR3 totals 16 residues. DNA of the CDR3: TGTGCCAGCAGCCAAGATCCGCCAGGGGCGACCGATACGCAGTATTTT. This codes for CASSQDPPGATDTQYF.

This sequence joins TRBV6-2 or TRBV6-3 and TRBJ2-5; 8 nucleotides align to TRBD1. The CDR3 contains 13 residues. V lost 10 bases, J lost 4 bases, and 8 bases stayed unmatched. Looked up from germline, CDR1 is MNHEY and CDR2 is SVGEGT. The DNA of the CDR3 is TGTGCCATCAACGACAGGGGAGGAGAGACCCAGTACTTC. It specifies CAINDRGGETQYF.

In its sample, this clonotype was seen many times. The V gene is TRBV6-6, the J gene TRBJ2-7; TRBD2 is a possible D gene (5 bases). Germline V gives CDR1 MNHNY, CDR2 SVGAGI (reference sequence). The CDR3 is 15 amino acids. V dropped 0 bases and J dropped 3 bases, with 12 bases sitting between them. CDR3 in amino acids: CASSYSRDGIYEQYV. DNA of the CDR3: TGTGCCAGCAGTTACTCCCGGGATGGTATCTACGAGCAGTACGTC.

This clonotype was detected only a few times. This chain connects TRBV5-1 to TRBJ2-6, with unresolved D. V was cut by 2 bases and J by 2 bases, with 5 bases left in between. There are 14 residues in the CDR3. Germline V gene lookup returns CDR1 SGHRS and CDR2 YFSETQ. The CDR3 nucleotides are TGCGCCAGCAGCTTAAATACTGGGGCCAACGTCCTGACTTTC. It is translated as CASSLNTGANVLTF.

This chain links TRBV24-1 with TRBJ2-1; D remains unclear. Trimming took 3 bases from V and 7 from J, leaving 9 bases between them. The CDR3 runs to 13 residues. CDR1 is KGHDR and CDR2 is SFDVKD in the germline V gene. The CDR3 loop is CATSDPPINEQFF. CDR3 nucleotide sequence: TGTGCCACCAGTGATCCGCCCATTAATGAGCAGTTCTTC.

This rearrangement joins TRBV20-1 to TRBJ2-5; D gene unclear. V lost 1 base and J lost 2, with 8 bases in between. The CDR3 sequence is 13 residues long. Germline V gene lookup returns CDR1 DFQATT and CDR2 SNEGSKA (reference sequence). The CDR3 spells CSARVVLQETQYF. CDR3 nucleotides: TGCAGTGCTAGAGTGGTCTTACAAGAGACCCAGTACTTC.

The chain couples TRBV9 to TRBJ2-1; 10 positions agree with TRBD2. Germline CDR1 reads SGDLS; CDR2 reads YYNGEE. Losses at the gene ends were 4 bases for V and 8 bases for J; bases not matched to a gene: 9. CDR3 length: 15 amino acids. The CDR3 DNA reads TGTGCCAGCAGCCCAACCGGGACTAGCGCTCATGAGCAGTTCTTC. The encoded protein is CASSPTGTSAHEQFF.

This clonotype has just a few counts. DNA for the CDR3: TGTGCCAGCAAGTTCACGGTCAACACCGGGGAGCTGTTTTTT. Encoded protein: CASKFTVNTGELFF. The chain is built from TRBV28 and TRBJ2-2; D call uncertain. The CDR3 runs to 14 residues. Per germline, CDR1 MDHEN and CDR2 SYDVKM. Trimming left V 7 bases short and J 2 bases short, with 11 bases between.

J is TRBJ2-5 and V is TRBV6-6, with D perhaps being TRBD1 or TRBD2 (6 bases each). The DNA end is a closer match to TRBJ2-7, so the J assignment may be wrong. Germline values: CDR1 MNHNY, CDR2 SVGAGI (reference sequence). This CDR3 comprises 14 residues. The CDR3 spells CASSYEGGPYEQYF. DNA for the CDR3: TGTGCCAGCAGTTACGAGGGGGGACCCTACGAGCAGTACTTC.

V gene TRBV7-2 combines with J gene TRBJ2-7; weak D call: TRBD2 (7 bases). The CDR3 runs to 15 residues. Trimming left V 5 bases short and J 1 base short, with 15 bases between. Germline V gives CDR1 SGHTA, CDR2 FQGNSA. The CDR3 loop reads CASSPGGTRSYEQYF. Here the CDR3 DNA reads TGTGCCAGCAGCCCCGGGGGGACACGATCCTACGAGCAGTACTTC.